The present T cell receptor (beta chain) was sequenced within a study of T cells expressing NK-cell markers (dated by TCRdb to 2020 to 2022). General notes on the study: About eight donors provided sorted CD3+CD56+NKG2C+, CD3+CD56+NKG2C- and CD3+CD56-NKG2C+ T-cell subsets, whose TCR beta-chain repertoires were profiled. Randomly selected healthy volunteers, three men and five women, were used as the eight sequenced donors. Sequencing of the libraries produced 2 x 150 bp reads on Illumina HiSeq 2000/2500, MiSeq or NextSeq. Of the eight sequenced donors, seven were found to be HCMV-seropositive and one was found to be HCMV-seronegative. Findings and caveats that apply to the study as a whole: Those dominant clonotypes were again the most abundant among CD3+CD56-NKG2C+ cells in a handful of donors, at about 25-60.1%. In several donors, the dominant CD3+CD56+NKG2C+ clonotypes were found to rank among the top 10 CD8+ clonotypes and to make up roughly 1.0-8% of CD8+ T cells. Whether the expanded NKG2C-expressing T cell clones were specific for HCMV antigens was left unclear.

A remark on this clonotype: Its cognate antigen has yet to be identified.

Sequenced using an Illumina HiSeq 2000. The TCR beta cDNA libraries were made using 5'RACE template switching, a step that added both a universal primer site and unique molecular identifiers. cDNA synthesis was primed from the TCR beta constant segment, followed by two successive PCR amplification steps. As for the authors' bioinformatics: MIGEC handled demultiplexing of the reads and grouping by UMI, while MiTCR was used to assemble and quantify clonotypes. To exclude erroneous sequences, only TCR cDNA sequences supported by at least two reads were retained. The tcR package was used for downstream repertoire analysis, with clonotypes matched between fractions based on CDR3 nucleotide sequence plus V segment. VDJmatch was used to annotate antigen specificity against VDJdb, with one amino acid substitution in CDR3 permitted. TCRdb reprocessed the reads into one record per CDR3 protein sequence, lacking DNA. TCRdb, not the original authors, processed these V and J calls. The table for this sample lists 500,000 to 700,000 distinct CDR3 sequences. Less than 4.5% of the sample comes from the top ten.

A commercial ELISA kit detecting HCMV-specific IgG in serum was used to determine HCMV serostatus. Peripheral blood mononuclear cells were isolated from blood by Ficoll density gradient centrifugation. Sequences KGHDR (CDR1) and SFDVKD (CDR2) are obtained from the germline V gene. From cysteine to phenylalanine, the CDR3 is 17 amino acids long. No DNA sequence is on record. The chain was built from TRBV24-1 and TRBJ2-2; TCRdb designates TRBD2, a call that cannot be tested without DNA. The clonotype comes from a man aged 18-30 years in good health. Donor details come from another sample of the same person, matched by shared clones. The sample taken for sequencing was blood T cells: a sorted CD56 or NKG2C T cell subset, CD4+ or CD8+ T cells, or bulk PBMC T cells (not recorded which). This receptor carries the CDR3 CATSDFTSGANTGELFF.